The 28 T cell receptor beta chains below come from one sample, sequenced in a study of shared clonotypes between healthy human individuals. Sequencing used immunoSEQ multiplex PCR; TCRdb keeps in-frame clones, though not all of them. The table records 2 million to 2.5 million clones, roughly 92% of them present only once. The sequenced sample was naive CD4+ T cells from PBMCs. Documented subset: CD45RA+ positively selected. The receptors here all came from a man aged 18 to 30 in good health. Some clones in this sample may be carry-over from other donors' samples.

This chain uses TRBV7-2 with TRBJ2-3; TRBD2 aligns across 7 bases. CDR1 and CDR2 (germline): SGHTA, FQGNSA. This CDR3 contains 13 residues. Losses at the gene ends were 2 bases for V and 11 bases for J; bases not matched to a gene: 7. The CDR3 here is CASSLQGGTMQYF. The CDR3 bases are TGTGCCAGCAGCTTACAGGGCGGGACTATGCAGTATTTT.

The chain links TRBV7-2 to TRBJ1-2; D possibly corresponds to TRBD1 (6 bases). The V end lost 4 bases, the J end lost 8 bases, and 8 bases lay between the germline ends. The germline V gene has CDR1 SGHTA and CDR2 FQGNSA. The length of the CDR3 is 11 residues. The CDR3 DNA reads TGTGCCAGCAGCTCCGGACAGGGCTACACCTTC. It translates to CASSSGQGYTF.

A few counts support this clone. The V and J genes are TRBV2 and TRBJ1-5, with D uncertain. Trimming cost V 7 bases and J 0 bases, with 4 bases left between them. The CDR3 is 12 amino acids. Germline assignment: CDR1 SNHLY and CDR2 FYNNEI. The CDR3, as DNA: TGTGCCAGCACAAATAGCAATCAGCCCCAGCATTTT. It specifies CASTNSNQPQHF. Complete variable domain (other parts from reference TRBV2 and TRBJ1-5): EPEVTQTPSHQVTQMGQEVILRCVPISNHLYFYWYRQILGQKVEFLVSFYNNEISEKSEIFDDQFSVERPDGSNFTLKIRSTKLEDSAMYFCASTNSNQPQHFGDGTRLSIL.

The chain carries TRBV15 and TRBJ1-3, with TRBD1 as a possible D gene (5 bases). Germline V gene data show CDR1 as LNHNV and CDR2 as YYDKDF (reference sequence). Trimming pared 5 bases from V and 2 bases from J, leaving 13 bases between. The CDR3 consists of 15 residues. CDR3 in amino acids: CATSGGDGTGNTIYF. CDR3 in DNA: TGTGCCACCAGCGGAGGGGATGGTACTGGAAACACCATATATTTT. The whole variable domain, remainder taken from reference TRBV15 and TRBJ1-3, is DAMVIQNPRYQVTQFGKPVTLSCSQTLNHNVMYWYQQKSSQAPKLLFHYYDKDFNNEADTPDNFQSRRPNTSFCFLDIRSPGLGDTAMYLCATSGGDGTGNTIYFGEGSWLTVV.

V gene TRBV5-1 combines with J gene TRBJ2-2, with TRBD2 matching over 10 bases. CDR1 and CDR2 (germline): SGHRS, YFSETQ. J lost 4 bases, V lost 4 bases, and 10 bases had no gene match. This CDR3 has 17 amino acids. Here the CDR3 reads CASSVTIAGGPTGELFF. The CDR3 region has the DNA TGCGCCAGCAGCGTCACCATAGCGGGAGGACCCACCGGGGAGCTGTTTTTT.

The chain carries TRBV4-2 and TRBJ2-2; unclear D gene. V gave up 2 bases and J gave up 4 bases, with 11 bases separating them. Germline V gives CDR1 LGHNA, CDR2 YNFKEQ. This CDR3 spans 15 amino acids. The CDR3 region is CASSQSPLGTGELFF. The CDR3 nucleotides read TGTGCCAGCAGCCAATCACCACTCGGCACCGGGGAGCTGTTTTTT.

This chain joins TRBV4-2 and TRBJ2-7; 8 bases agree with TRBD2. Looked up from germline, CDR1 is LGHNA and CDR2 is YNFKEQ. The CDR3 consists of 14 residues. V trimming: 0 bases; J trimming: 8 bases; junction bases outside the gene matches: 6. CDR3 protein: CASSQDYGLAKQYF. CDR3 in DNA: TGTGCCAGCAGCCAAGATTACGGACTAGCAAAGCAGTACTTC.

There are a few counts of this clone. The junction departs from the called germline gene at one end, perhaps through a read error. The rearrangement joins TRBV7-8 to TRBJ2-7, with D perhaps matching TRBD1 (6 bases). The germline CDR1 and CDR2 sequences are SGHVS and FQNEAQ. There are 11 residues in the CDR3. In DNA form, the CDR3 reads TGTGCCAGCAGCCGCGAATGGGGGCTCGACTTC. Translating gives CASSREWGLDF.

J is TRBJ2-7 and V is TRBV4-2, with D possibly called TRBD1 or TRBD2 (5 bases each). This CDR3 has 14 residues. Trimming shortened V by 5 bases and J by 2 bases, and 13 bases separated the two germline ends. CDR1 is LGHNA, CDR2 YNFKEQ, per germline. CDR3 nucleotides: TGTGCCAGCAGCGAAGGGACGGGGACCTACGAGCAGTACTTC. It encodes CASSEGTGTYEQYF.

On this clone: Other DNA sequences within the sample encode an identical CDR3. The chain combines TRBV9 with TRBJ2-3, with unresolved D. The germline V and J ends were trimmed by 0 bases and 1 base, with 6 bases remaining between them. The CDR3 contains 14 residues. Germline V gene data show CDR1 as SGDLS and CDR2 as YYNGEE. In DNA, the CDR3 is TGTGCCAGCAGCGTAGAAGGTCGCACAGATACGCAGTATTTT. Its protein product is CASSVEGRTDTQYF.

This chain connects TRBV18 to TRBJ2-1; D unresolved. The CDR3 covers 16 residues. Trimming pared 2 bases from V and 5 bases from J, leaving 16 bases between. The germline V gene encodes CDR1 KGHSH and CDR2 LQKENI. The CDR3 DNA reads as TGTGCCAGCTCACCAATTGTGGAAGGTCCAAACAATGAGCAGTTCTTC. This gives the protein CASSPIVEGPNNEQFF.

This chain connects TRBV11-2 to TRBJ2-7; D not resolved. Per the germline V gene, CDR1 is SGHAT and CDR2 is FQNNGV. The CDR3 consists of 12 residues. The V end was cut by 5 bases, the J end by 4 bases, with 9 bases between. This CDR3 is CASSPPRYEQYF. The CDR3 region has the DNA TGTGCCAGCAGCCCCCCGAGGTACGAGCAGTACTTC.

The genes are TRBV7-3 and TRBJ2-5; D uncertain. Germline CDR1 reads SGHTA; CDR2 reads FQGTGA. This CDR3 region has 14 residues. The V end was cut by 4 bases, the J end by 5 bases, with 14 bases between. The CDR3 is CASSSSGSSETQYF. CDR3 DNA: TGTGCCAGCAGCTCCTCGGGTAGTTCGGAGACCCAGTACTTC.

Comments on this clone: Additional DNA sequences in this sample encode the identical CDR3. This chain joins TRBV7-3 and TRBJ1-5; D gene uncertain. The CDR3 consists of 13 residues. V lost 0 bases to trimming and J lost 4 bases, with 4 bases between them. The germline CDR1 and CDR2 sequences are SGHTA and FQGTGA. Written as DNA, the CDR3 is TGTGCCAGCAGCTTAACACCTAATCAGCCCCAGCATTTT. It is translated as CASSLTPNQPQHF.

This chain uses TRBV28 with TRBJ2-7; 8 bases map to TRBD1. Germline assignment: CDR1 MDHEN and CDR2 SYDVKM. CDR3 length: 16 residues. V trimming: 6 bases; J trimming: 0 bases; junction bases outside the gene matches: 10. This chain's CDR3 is CASSPIPGQASYEQYF. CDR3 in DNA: TGTGCCAGCAGCCCCATTCCGGGACAGGCCTCCTACGAGCAGTACTTC.

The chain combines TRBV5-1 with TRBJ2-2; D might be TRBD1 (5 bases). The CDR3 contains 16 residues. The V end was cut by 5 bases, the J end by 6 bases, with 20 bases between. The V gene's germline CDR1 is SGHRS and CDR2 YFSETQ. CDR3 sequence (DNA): TGCGCCAGCAGTTCTGGTGGGGCTTTAGGGGCCGGGGAGCTGTTTTTT. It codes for CASSSGGALGAGELFF.

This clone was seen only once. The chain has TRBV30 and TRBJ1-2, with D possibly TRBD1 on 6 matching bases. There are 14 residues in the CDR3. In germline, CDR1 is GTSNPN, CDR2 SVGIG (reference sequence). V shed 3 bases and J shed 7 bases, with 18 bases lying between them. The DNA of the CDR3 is TGTGCCTGGAGCGAGGGGGACTCGAGCAGTGGCTACACCTTC. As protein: CAWSEGDSSSGYTF.

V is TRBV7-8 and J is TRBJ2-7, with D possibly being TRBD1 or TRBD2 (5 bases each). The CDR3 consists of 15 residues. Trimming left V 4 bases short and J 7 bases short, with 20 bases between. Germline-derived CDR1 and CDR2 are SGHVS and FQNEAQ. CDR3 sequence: CASSSSGPPVGEQYF. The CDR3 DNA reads TGTGCCAGCAGCTCCTCGGGACCCCCGGTGGGGGAGCAGTACTTC.

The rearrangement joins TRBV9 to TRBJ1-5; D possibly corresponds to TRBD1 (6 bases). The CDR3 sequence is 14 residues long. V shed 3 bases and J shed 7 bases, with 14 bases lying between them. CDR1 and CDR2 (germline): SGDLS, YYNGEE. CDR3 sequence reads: CASSAGPGGQPQHF. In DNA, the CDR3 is TGTGCCAGCAGCGCCGGGCCTGGGGGCCAGCCCCAGCATTTT.

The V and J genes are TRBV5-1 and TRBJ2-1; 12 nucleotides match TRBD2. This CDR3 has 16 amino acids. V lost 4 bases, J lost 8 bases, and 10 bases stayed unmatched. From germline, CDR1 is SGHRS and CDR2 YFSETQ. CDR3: CASSILAGGGGDEQFF. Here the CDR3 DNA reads TGCGCCAGCAGCATACTAGCGGGAGGAGGAGGTGATGAGCAGTTCTTC.

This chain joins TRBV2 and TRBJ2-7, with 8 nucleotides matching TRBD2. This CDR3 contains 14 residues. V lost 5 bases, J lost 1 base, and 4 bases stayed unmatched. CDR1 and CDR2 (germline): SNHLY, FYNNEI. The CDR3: CASSYTSGSYEQYF. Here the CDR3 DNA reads TGTGCCAGCAGTTACACTAGCGGTTCCTACGAGCAGTACTTC.

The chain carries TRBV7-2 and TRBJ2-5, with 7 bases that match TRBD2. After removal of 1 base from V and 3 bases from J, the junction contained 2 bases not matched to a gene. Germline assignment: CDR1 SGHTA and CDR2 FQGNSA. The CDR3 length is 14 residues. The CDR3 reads CASSLEGGKETQYF. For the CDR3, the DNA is TGTGCCAGCAGCTTAGAGGGAGGGAAAGAGACCCAGTACTTC.

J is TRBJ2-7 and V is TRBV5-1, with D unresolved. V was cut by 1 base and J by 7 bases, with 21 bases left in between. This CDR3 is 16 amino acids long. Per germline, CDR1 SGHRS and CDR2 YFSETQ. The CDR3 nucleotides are TGCGCCAGCAGCTTGTTTGCCCCCGCCTCGGACCGGGAGCAGTACTTC. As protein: CASSLFAPASDREQYF.

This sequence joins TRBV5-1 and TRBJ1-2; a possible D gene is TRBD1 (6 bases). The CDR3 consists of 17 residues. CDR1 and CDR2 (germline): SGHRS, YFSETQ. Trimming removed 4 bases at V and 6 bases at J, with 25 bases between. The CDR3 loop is CASSANPTGFRADGYTF. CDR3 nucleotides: TGCGCCAGCAGCGCGAACCCAACAGGGTTCCGCGCCGATGGCTACACCTTC.

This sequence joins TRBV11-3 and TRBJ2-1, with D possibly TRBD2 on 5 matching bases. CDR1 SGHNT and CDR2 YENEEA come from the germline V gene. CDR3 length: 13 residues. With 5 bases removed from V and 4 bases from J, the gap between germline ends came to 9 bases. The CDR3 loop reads CASSAAGYNEQFF. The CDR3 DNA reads TGTGCCAGCAGCGCTGCGGGTTACAATGAGCAGTTCTTC.

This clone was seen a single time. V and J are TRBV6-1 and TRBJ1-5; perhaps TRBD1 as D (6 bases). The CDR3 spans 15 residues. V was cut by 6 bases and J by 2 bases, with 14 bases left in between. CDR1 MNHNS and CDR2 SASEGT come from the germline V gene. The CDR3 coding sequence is TGTGCCAGCAGGGAGAGGGGGGATGGCAATCAGCCCCAGCATTTT. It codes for CASRERGDGNQPQHF.

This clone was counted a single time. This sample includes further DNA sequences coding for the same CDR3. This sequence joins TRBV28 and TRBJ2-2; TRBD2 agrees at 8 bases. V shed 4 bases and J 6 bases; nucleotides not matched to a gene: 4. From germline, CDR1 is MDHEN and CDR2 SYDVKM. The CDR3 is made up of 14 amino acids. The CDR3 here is CASSSTGGPGELFF. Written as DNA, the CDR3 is TGTGCCAGCAGTTCCACGGGAGGGCCCGGGGAGCTGTTTTTT.

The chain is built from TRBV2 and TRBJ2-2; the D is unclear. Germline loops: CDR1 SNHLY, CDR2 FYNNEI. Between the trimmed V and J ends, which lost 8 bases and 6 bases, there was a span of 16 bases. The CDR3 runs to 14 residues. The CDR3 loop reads CASGRELGSGELFF. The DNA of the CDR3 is TGTGCCAGCGGCCGTGAGTTGGGGTCCGGGGAGCTGTTTTTT.